Listed below are T cell receptor beta chains from one sample, sequenced in a study of PD-L1 blockade in urothelial cancer. Sequenced by immunoSEQ multiplex PCR; TCRdb stores in-frame clones only, minus some. This table has some 51,000 clones, approximately 86% appearing once. The sequences come from PBMCs, collected around atezolizumab (anti-PD-L1) treatment. These receptors were collected from a man aged 55 to 70 with urothelial cancer. Each CDR3 is given with its conserved first and last residue. The order of the fields is clone size, D gene, V gene, J gene, CDR3 DNA, CDR3 protein. The D gene is left open where the match is weak. Clone size, where shown, is once, few, many, or a class for clones that have expanded.

>-|-|TRBV9|TRBJ1-1
TGTGCCAGCAGCTCCGGGTTCGGAAACACTGAAGCTTTCTTT
CASSSGFGNTEAFF
>-|TRBD2|TRBV5-1|TRBJ2-7
TGCGCCAGCAGCCCTCGACTAGCGGATCTTTACGAGCAGTACTTC
CASSPRLADLYEQYF
>-|TRBD1|TRBV7-2|TRBJ2-7
TGTGCCAGCAGCTTGGGACAGCTTTTCTACGAGCAGTACTTC
CASSLGQLFYEQYF
>-|-|TRBV11-3|TRBJ2-7
TGTGCCAGCAGCTTAGGCGCCAACTACGAGCAGTACTTC
CASSLGANYEQYF
>few|-|TRBV5-1|TRBJ2-5
TGCGCCAGCAGCTTCTTCGGGCAGGGCCGCGAAGAGACCCAGTACTTC
CASSFFGQGREETQYF
>-|TRBD1|TRBV27|TRBJ1-1
TGTGCCAGCAGTTCCACACAAACAGGGGGCGCGGTTTCTACTGAAGCTTTCTTT
CASSSTQTGGAVSTEAFF
>-|-|TRBV28|TRBJ2-7
TGTGCCAGCAGATCTGAATCAGAAAACTACGAGCAGTACTTC
CASRSESENYEQYF
>-|TRBD1|TRBV7-2|TRBJ2-2
TGTGCCAGCAGGACCGGGACAGTGAACACCGGGGAGCTGTTTTTT
CASRTGTVNTGELFF
>-|-|TRBV30|TRBJ1-1
TGTGCCCGGCGGGGGAACACTGAAGCTTTCTTT
CARRGNTEAFF
>-|TRBD1|TRBV28|TRBJ1-5
TGTGCCAGCAGTTCCCCAGGGGGCGTTCAGCCCCAGCATTTT
CASSSPGGVQPQHF
>-|TRBD1|TRBV28|TRBJ1-2
TGTGCCAGCAGTTATCGACAGGGTGTCGCCTATGGCTACACCTTC
CASSYRQGVAYGYTF
>-|TRBD1|TRBV11-3|TRBJ2-6
TGTGCCAGCAGCACAGGGGGGACGGGGGCCAACGTCCTGACTTTC
CASSTGGTGANVLTF
>-|-|TRBV1|TRBJ2-2
TGCACCAGCAGCCATGTAACTAGCAGCACCGGGGAGCTGTTTTTT
CTSSHVTSSTGELFF
>once|-|TRBV29-1|TRBJ1-1
TGCAGTACACAAGATTGGGGGGGCCCGGGGGCTTTCTTT
CSTQDWGGPGAFF
>-|-|TRBV14|TRBJ1-1
TGTGCCAGCAGACAGAACCATCGGTCCGCTGAAGCTTTCTTT
CASRQNHRSAEAFF
>-|TRBD1|TRBV6-5|TRBJ2-1
TGTGCCGGCAGCCCGACGGGACAGCTTTACAATGAGCAGTTCTTC
CAGSPTGQLYNEQFF
>-|-|TRBV19|TRBJ2-7
TGTGCCAGTAGTATTCAGGCTAACTACGAGCAGTACTTC
CASSIQANYEQYF
>-|TRBD1|TRBV27|TRBJ1-5
TGTGCCAGCAGTCCGGGGGACAGGGGGTCAGGGCAGCCCCAGCATTTT
CASSPGDRGSGQPQHF
>-|-|TRBV7-2|TRBJ1-1
TGTGCCAGCAGCTTAGTGAGCATGAACACTGAAGCTTTCTTT
CASSLVSMNTEAFF
>-|TRBD2|TRBV6-5|TRBJ2-7
TGTGCCAGCAGTTACTCTCGCAGCGGGAGTGGCGAGCAGTACTTC
CASSYSRSGSGEQYF
>-|-|TRBV2|TRBJ2-1
TGTGCCAGCAATAGGGGGGCTCAGCACAGGGGCTCCTACAATGAGCAGTTCTTC
CASNRGAQHRGSYNEQFF
>-|-|TRBV6-1|TRBJ1-5
TGTGCCAGCAGTTCACGGCGGCGCCAGCCCCAGCATTTT
CASSSRRRQPQHF
>once|-|TRBV5-1|TRBJ2-5
TGCGCCAGCAGTCCCGGGGGTAGAGAGACCCAGTACTTC
CASSPGGRETQYF
>few|TRBD2|TRBV27|TRBJ2-7
TGTGCCAGCTCGCTTGGCGGGAGCTACGAGCAGTACTTC
CASSLGGSYEQYF
>-|-|TRBV29-1|TRBJ2-1
TGCAGCGTTGAATATAACAGGCCAACCTACAATGAGCAGTTCTTC
CSVEYNRPTYNEQFF
>-|TRBD1|TRBV6-5|TRBJ1-5
TGTGCCAGCAGAATGGACAGGGACGGTCAGCCCCAGCATTTT
CASRMDRDGQPQHF
>-|-|TRBV5-1|TRBJ2-1
TGCGCCAGCAGCTTGATGGACATTAGTTACAATGAGCAGTTCTTC
CASSLMDISYNEQFF
>-|-|TRBV6-5|TRBJ1-1
TGTGCCAGCAGTTTAGTTGGCGACGGGGACACTGAAGCTTTCTTT
CASSLVGDGDTEAFF
>once|TRBD1|TRBV28|TRBJ2-7
TGTGCCAGCAGACCGGGACAGGGCTACGAGCAGTACTTC
CASRPGQGYEQYF
>-|TRBD1|TRBV14|TRBJ1-1
TGTGCCAGCAGCCATCAGGGGAGACAGGGGGAAGCTTTCTTT
CASSHQGRQGEAFF
>once|TRBD1|TRBV7-8|TRBJ2-1
TGTGCCAGCACCACACAGGGGCCCTACAATGAGCAGTTCTTC
CASTTQGPYNEQFF
>-|TRBD1|TRBV11-2|TRBJ2-7
TGTGCCAGCAGCCCCCAAGGGGGACAGTCCTACGAGCAGTACTTC
CASSPQGGQSYEQYF
>-|TRBD1|TRBV5-4|TRBJ2-4
TGTGCCAGCAGCACCCGGGACAGGGGAGCCAAAAACATTCAGTACTTC
CASSTRDRGAKNIQYF
>-|-|TRBV2|TRBJ1-2
TGTGCCAGCAGAGGAGCTAACTATGGCTACACCTTC
CASRGANYGYTF
>few|TRBD1|TRBV6-6|TRBJ2-7
TGTGCCAGCAGTTCCAGGGACAGAGGGGCCTACGAGCAGTACTTC
CASSSRDRGAYEQYF